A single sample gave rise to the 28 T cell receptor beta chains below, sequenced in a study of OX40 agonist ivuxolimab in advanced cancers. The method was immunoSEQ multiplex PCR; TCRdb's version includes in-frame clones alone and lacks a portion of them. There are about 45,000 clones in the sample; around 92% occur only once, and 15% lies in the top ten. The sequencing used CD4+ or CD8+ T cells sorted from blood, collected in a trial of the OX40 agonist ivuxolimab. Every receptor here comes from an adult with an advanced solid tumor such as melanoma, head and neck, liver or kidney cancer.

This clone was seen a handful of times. CDR3 nucleotide sequence: TGCGCCAGCAGCAGTAAGGAGATGAACACTGAAGCTTTCTTT. It translates to CASSSKEMNTEAFF. J is TRBJ1-1 and V is TRBV5-1; D is unclear. This CDR3 comprises 14 residues. Looked up from germline, CDR1 is SGHRS and CDR2 is YFSETQ. The germline V and J ends were trimmed by 4 bases and 0 bases, with 10 bases remaining between them.

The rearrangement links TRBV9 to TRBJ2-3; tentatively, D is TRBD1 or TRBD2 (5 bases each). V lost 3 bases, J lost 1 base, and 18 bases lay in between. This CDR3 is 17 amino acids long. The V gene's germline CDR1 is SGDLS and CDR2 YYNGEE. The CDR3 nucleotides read TGTGCCAGCAGCGCGTGGGGGTCGACAGTAGGCACAGATACGCAGTATTTT. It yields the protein CASSAWGSTVGTDTQYF.

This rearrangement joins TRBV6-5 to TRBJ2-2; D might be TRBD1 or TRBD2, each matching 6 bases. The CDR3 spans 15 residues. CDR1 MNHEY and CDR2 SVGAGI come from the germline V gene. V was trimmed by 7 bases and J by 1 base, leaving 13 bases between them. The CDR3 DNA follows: TGTGCCAGCACCCTGAAGGGGGGGAACACCGGGGAGCTGTTTTTT. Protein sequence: CASTLKGGNTGELFF.

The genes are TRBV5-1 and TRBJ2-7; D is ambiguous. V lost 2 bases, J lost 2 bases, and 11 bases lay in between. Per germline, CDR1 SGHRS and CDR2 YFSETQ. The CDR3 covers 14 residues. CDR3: CASSFPGDAYEQYF. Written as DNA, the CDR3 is TGCGCCAGCAGCTTCCCCGGTGATGCCTACGAGCAGTACTTC.

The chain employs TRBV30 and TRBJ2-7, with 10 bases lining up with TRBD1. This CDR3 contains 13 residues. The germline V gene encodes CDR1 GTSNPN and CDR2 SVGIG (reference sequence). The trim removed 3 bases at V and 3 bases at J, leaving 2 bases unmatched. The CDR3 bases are TGTGCCTGGAGCGGGACAGGGGACTACGAGCAGTACTTC. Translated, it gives CAWSGTGDYEQYF.

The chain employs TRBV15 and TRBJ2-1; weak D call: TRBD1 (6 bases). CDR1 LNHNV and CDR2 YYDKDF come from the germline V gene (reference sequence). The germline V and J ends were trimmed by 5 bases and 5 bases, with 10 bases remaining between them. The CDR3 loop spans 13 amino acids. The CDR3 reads CATSPGHNNEQFF. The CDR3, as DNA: TGTGCCACCAGCCCGGGACACAACAATGAGCAGTTCTTC.

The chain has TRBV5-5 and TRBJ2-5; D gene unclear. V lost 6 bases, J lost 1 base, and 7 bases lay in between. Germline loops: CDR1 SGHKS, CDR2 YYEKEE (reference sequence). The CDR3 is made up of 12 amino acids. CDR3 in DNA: TGTGCCAGCACAAGAACCCAAGAGACCCAGTACTTC. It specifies CASTRTQETQYF.

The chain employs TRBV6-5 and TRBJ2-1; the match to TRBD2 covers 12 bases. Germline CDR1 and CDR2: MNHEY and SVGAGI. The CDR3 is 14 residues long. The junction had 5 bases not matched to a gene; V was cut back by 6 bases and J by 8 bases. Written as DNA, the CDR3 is TGTGCCAGCAGCCGACTAGCGGGAGTGGATGAGCAGTTCTTC. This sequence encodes CASSRLAGVDEQFF.

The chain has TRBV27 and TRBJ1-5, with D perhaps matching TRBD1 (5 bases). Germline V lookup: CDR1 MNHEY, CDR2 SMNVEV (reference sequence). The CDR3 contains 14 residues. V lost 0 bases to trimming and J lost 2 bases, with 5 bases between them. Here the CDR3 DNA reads TGTGCCAGCAGTTTATCGGGGGGCAATCAGCCCCAGCATTTT. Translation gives CASSLSGGNQPQHF.

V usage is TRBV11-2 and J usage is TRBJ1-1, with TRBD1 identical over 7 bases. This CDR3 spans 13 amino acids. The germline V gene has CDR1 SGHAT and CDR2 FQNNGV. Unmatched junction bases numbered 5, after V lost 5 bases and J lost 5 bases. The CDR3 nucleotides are TGTGCCAGCAGCCCCCAGGGGGAGACTGAAGCTTTCTTT. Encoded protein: CASSPQGETEAFF.

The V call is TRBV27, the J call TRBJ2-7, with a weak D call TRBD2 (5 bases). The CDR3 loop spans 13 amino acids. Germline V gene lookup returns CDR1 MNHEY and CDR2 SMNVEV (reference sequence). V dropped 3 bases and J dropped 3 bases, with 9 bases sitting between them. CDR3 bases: TGTGCCAGCAGTTTTGCGGGCGACTACGAGCAGTACTTC. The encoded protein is CASSFAGDYEQYF.

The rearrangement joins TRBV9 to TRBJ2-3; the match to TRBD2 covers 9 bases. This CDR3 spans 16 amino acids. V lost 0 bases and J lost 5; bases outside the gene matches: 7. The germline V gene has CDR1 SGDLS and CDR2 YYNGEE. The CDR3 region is CASSVVRGRAIDTQYF. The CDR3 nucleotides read TGTGCCAGCAGCGTAGTCCGCGGGAGGGCCATAGATACGCAGTATTTT. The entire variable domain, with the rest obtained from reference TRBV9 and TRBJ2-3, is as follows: DSGVTQTPKHLITATGQRVTLRCSPRSGDLSVYWYQQSLDQGLQFLIQYYNGEERAKGNILERFSAQQFPDLHSELNLSSLELGDSALYFCASSVVRGRAIDTQYFGPGTRLTVL.

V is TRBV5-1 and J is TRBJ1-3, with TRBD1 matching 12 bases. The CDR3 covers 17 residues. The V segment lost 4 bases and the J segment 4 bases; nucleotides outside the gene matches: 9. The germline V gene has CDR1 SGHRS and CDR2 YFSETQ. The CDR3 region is CASSVGTGGAEGNTIYF. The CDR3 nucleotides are TGCGCCAGCAGCGTCGGGACAGGGGGCGCGGAGGGAAACACCATATATTTT.

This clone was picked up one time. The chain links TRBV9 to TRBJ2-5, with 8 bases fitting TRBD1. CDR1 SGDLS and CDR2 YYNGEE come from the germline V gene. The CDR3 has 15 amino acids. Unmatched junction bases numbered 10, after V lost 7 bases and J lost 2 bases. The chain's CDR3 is CASGQGQGLQETQYF. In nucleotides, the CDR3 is TGTGCCAGCGGCCAAGGACAGGGCCTGCAAGAGACCCAGTACTTC. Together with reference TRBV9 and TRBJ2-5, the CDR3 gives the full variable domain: DSGVTQTPKHLITATGQRVTLRCSPRSGDLSVYWYQQSLDQGLQFLIQYYNGEERAKGNILERFSAQQFPDLHSELNLSSLELGDSALYFCASGQGQGLQETQYFGPGTRLLVL.

Here the CDR3 reads CASSPVPGSYEQYF. DNA of the CDR3: TGTGCCAGCAGCCCGGTCCCAGGGTCATACGAGCAGTACTTC. This sequence joins TRBV28 and TRBJ2-7, with D possibly being TRBD1 (5 bases). Germline values: CDR1 MDHEN, CDR2 SYDVKM. This CDR3 spans 14 amino acids. With 6 bases removed from V and 4 bases from J, the gap between germline ends came to 16 bases.

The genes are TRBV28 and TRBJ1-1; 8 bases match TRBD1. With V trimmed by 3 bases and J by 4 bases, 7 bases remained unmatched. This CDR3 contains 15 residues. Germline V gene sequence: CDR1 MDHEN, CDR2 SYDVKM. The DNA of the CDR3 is TGTGCCAGCAGTTTCCGGACAGGGTGGGGCACTGAAGCTTTCTTT. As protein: CASSFRTGWGTEAFF. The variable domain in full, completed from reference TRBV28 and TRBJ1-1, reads DVKVTQSSRYLVKRTGEKVFLECVQDMDHENMFWYRQDPGLGLRLIYFSYDVKMKEKGDIPEGYSVSREKKERFSLILESASTNQTSMYLCASSFRTGWGTEAFFGQGTRLTVV.

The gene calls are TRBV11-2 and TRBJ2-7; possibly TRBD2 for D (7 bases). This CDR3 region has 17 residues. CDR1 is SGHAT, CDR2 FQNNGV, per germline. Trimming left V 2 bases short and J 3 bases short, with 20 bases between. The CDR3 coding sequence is TGTGCCAGCAGCTTACAAATCGGTGAGGGGGGGATCTACGAGCAGTACTTC. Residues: CASSLQIGEGGIYEQYF.

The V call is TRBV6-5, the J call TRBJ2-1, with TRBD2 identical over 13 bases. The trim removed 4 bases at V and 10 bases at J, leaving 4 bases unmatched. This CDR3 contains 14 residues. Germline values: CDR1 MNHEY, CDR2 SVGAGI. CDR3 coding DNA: TGTGCCAGCAGTTTAGGACTAGCGGGAGAAGAGCAGTTCTTC. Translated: CASSLGLAGEEQFF.

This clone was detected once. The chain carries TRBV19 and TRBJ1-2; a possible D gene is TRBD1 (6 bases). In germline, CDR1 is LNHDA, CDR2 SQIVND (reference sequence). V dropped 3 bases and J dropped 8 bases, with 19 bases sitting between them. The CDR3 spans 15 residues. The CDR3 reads CASSIEGTGYEGYTF. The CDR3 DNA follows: TGTGCCAGTAGTATTGAGGGTACAGGGTACGAGGGCTACACCTTC.

The CDR3 coding sequence is TGTGCCAGCAGCGTGGCGGGGGGTCAAGAGACCCAGTACTTC. It codes for CASSVAGGQETQYF. V gene TRBV9 combines with J gene TRBJ2-5, with TRBD2 identical over 8 bases. V shed 2 bases and J 2 bases; nucleotides not matched to a gene: 2. Germline lookup yields CDR1 SGDLS and CDR2 YYNGEE. The CDR3 contains 14 residues. Based on the CDR3 plus reference TRBV9 and TRBJ2-5, the full variable domain is DSGVTQTPKHLITATGQRVTLRCSPRSGDLSVYWYQQSLDQGLQFLIQYYNGEERAKGNILERFSAQQFPDLHSELNLSSLELGDSALYFCASSVAGGQETQYFGPGTRLLVL.

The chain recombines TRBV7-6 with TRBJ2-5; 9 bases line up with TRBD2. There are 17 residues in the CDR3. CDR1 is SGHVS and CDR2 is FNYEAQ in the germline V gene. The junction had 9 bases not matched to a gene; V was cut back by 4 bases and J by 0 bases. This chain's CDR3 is CASSSQREVSYQETQYF. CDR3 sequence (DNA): TGTGCCAGCAGCTCCCAGCGGGAGGTTTCTTACCAAGAGACCCAGTACTTC.

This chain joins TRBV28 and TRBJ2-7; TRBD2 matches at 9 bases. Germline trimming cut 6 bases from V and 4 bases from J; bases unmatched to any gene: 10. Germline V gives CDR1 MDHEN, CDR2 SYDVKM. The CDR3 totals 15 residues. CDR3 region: CASSPTGRGGYEQYF. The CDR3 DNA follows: TGTGCCAGCAGCCCGACTGGGCGGGGGGGGTACGAGCAGTACTTC.

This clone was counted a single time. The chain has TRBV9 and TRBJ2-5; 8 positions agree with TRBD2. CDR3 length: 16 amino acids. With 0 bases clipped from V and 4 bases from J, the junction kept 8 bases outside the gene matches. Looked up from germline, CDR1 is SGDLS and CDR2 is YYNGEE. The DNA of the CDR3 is TGTGCCAGCAGCGTAGGAGAAGCGGGAGAGGGAGAGACCCAGTACTTC. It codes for CASSVGEAGEGETQYF.

DNA for the CDR3: TGTGCCAGCAGTTTAAACAGGGCCCAAGGCTACGAGCAGTACTTC. Translating gives CASSLNRAQGYEQYF. The chain couples TRBV27 to TRBJ2-7; perhaps TRBD1 as D (6 bases). Germline V gene lookup returns CDR1 MNHEY and CDR2 SMNVEV (reference sequence). The CDR3 has 15 amino acids. Trimming left V 2 bases short and J 3 bases short, with 14 bases between.

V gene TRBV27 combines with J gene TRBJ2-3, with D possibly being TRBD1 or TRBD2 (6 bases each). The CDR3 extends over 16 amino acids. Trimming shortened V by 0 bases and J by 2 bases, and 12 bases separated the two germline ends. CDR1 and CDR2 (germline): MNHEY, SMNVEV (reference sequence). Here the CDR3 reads CASSLSTGANTDTQYF. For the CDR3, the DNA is TGTGCCAGCAGTTTATCAACGGGGGCTAACACAGATACGCAGTATTTT.

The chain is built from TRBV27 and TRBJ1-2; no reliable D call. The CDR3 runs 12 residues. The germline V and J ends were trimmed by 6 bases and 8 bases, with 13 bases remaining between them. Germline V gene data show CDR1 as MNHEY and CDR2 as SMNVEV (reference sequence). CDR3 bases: TGTGCCAGCAGACAAATTCCGGGGGGCTACACCTTC. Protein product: CASRQIPGGYTF.

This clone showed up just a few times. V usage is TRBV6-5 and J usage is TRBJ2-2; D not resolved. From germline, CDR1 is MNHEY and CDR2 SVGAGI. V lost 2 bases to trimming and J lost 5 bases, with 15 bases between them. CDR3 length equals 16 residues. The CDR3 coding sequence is TGTGCCAGCAGTTACAGGCCGCCGACGCAGACCGGGGAGCTGTTTTTT. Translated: CASSYRPPTQTGELFF.

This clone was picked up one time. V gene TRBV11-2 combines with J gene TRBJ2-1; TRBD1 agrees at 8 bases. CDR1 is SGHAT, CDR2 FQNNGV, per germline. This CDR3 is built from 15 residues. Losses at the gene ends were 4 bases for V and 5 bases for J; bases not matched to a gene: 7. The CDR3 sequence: CASSSGRGLNNEQFF. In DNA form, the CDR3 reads TGTGCCAGCAGCTCCGGCAGGGGGCTCAACAATGAGCAGTTCTTC.